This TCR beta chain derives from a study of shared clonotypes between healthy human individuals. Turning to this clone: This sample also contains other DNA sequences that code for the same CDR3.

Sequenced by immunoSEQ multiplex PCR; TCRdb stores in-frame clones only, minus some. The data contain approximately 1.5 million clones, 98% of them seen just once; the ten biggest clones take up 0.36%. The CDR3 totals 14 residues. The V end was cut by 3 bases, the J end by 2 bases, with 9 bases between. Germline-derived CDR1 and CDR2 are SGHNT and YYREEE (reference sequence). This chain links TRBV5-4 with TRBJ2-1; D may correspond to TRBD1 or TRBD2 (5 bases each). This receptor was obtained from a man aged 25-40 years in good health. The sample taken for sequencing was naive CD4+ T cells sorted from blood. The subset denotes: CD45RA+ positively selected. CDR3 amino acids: CASSSGTTYNEQFF. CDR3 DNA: TGTGCCAGCAGCTCCGGGACGACCTACAATGAGCAGTTCTTC.